This T cell receptor beta chain is drawn from a study of T-cell memory formation after mild COVID-19. This clonotype was recorded at least ten times. 5'RACE with constant-segment primers yielded barcoded, UMI-tagged TCR alpha and TCR beta cDNA libraries. MiXCR, run by TCRdb on the 5' RACE reads, gives a single entry per CDR3 protein. The sample holds 30,000 or so distinct CDR3 sequences; 20% to 25% are singletons and the top ten take 1.5%. This receptor was identified in an adult who had mild COVID-19 (a few samples of this study predate the infection). Cell type and time point are not known. Source material: PBMCs or a T cell subset sorted from them (not recorded which).

The CDR3 nucleotides are TGTGCCAGCAGTTTCTTTCCGGGTGATACGCAGTATTTT. This sequence encodes CASSFFPGDTQYF. The chain carries TRBV12-3 or TRBV12-4 and TRBJ2-3; no firm D call. The V and J ends lost 3 bases and 6 bases respectively, with 10 bases between them. The CDR3 totals 13 residues.